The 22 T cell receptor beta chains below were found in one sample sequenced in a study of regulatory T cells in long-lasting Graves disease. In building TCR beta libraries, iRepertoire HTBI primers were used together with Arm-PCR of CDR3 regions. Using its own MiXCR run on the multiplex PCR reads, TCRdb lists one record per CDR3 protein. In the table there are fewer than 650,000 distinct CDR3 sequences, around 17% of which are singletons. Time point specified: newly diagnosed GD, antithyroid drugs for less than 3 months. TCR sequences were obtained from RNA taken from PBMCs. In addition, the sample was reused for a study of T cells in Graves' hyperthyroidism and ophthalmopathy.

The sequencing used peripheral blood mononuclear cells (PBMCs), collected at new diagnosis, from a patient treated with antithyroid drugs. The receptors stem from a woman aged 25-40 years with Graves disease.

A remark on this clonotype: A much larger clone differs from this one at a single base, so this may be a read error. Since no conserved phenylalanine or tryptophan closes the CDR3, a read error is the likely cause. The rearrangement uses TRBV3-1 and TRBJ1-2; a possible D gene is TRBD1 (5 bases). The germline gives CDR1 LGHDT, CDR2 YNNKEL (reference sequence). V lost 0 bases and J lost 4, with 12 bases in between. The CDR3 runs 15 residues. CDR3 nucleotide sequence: TGTGCCAGCAGCCAAGAACCAGGGAGTGGCTATGGCTACACCTCC. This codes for CASSQEPGSGYGYTS.

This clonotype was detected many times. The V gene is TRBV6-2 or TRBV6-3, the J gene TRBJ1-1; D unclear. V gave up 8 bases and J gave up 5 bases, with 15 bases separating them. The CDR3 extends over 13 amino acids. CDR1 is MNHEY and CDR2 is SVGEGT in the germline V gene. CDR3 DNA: TGTGCCAGCCTGACATCTCCGTGGACTGAAGCTTTCTTT. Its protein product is CASLTSPWTEAFF.

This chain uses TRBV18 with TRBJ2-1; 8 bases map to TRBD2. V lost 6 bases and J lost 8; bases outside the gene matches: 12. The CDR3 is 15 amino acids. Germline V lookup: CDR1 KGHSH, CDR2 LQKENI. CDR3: CASSQSGSLRDEQFF. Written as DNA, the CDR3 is TGTGCCAGCTCGCAAAGCGGGAGTCTAAGGGATGAGCAGTTCTTC.

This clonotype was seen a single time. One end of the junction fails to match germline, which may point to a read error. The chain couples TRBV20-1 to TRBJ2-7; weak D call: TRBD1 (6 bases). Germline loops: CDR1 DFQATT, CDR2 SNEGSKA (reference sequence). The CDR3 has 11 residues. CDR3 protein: CSTRVQQGQYF. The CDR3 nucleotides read TGCAGTACTAGAGTACAACAGGGGCAGTACTTC.

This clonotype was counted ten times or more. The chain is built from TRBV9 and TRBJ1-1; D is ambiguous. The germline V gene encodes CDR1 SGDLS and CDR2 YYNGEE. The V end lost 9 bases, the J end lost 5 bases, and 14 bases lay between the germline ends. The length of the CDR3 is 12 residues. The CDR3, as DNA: TGTGCCAACATTTGTGCGGGTACTGAAGCTTTCTTT. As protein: CANICAGTEAFF.

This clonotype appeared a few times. As DNA, the CDR3 is TGTGCCAGCTCACCACGCCGGGGGGGCGCTAAGATGAATGAGCAGTTCTTC. Translating gives CASSPRRGGAKMNEQFF. This chain links TRBV18 with TRBJ2-1, with TRBD2 matching 8 bases. The V gene end was trimmed by 1 base and the J gene end by 7 bases; junction bases not matched to a gene: 12. The CDR3 totals 17 residues. The germline gives CDR1 KGHSH, CDR2 LQKENI.

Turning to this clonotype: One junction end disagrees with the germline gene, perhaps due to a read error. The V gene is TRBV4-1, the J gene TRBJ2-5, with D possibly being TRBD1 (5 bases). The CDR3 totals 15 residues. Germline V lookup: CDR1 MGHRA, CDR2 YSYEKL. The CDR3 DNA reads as TGCGCCAGCAGCCAAGAACCCCGACAGCTAGAGACCCGGTACTTC. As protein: CASSQEPRQLETRYF.

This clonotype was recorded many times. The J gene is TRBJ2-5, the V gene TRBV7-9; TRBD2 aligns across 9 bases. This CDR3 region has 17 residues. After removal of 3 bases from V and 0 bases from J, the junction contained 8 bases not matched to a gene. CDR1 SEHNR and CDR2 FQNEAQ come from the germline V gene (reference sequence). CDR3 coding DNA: TGTGCCAGCAGCTTGACGACTAGCGGAGCGTACCAAGAGACCCAGTACTTC. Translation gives CASSLTTSGAYQETQYF.

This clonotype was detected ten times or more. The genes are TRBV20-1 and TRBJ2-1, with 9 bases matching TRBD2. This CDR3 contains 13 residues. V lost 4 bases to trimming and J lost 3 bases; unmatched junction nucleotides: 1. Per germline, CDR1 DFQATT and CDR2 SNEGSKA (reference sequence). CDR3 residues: CSANSGSYNEQFF. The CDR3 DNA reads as TGCAGTGCTAATAGCGGGAGCTACAATGAGCAGTTCTTC.

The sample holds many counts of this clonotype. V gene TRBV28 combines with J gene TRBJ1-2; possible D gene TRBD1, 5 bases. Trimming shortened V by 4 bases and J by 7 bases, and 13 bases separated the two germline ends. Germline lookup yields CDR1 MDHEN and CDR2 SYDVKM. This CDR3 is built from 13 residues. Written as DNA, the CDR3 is TGTGCCAGCAGTTCGGACATCGTTCGTGGCTACACCTTC. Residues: CASSSDIVRGYTF.

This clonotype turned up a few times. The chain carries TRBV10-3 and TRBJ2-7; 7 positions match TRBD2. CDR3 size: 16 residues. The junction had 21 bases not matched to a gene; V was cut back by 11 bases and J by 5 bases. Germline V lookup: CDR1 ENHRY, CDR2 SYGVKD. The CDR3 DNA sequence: TGTGCCGCCCGGGATGGATTGGCGGGAGTCTTCCACGAGCAGTACTTC. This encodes CAARDGLAGVFHEQYF.

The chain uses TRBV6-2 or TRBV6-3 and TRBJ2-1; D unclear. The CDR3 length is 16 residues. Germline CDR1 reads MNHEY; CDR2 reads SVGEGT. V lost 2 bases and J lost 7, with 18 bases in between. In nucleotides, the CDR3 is TGTGCCAGCAGTTACGGTCTGAGGACCAACCATAATGAGCAGTTCTTC. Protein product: CASSYGLRTNHNEQFF.

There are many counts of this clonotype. CDR3 DNA sequence: TGCAGTGCTCTTGGCGCCGCCACAGATACGCAGTATTTT. Amino acid sequence: CSALGAATDTQYF. This chain joins TRBV20-1 and TRBJ2-3; D is ambiguous. Germline CDR1 is DFQATT and CDR2 is SNEGSKA (reference sequence). V was cut by 5 bases and J by 2 bases, with 11 bases left in between. This CDR3 is 13 amino acids long.

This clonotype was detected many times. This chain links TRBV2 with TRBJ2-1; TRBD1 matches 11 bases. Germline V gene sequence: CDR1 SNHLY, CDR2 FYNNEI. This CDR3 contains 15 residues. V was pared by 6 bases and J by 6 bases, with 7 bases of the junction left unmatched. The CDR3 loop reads CASRLGTGGSNEQFF. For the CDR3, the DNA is TGTGCCAGCAGGCTGGGGACAGGGGGTTCCAATGAGCAGTTCTTC.

CDR3 amino acids: CASSGPAGGGNEQYF. The CDR3 DNA follows: TGTGCCAGCAGCGGCCCAGCGGGAGGAGGTAACGAGCAGTACTTC. The chain links TRBV6-1 to TRBJ2-7; TRBD2 agrees at 9 bases. V lost 6 bases and J lost 5; bases outside the gene matches: 11. CDR1 and CDR2 from the germline V gene are MNHNS and SASEGT. There are 15 residues in the CDR3.

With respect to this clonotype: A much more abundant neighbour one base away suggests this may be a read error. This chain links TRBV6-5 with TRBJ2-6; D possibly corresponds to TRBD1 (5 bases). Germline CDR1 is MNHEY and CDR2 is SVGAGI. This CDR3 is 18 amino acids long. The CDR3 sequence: CASSYSIYPYSGANILTF. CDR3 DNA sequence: TGTGCCAGCAGTTACTCGATATATCCTTACTCTGGGGCCAACATCCTGACTTTC.

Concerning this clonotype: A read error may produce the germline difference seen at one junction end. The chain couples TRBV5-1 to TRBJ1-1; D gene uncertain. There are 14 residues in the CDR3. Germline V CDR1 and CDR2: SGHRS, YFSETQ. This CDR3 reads CASTAWGTDTEAFF. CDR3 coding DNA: TGTGCCAGCACGGCTTGGGGAACCGACACTGAAGCTTTCTTT. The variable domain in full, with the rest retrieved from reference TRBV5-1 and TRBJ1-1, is KAGVTQTPRYLIKTRGQQVTLSCSPISGHRSVSWYQQTPGQGLQFLFEYFSETQRNKGNFPGRFSGRQFSNSRSEMNVSTLELGDSALYLCASTAWGTDTEAFFGQGTRLTVV.

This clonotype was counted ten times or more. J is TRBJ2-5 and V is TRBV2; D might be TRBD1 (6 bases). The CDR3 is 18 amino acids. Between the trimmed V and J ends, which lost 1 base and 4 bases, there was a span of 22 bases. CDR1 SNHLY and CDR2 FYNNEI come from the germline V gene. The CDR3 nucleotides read TGTGCCAGCAGTGAAGGGAACACGGTGACAGGTACTGGAGAGACCCAGTACTTC. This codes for CASSEGNTVTGTGETQYF.

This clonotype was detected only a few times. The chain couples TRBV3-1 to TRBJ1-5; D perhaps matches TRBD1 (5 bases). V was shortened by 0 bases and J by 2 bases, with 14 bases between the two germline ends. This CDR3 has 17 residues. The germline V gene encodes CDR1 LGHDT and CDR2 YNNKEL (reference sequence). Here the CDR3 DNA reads TGTGCCAGCAGCCAAGATCAGAGGGGAGGAGGCAATCAGCCCCAGCATTTT. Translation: CASSQDQRGGGNQPQHF.

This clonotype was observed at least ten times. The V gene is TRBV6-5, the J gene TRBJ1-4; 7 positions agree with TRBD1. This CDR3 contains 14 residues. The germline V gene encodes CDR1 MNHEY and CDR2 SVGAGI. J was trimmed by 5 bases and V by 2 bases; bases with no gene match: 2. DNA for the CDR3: TGTGCCAGCAGTTACACAGGGGAGAATGAAAAACTGTTTTTT. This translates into CASSYTGENEKLFF.

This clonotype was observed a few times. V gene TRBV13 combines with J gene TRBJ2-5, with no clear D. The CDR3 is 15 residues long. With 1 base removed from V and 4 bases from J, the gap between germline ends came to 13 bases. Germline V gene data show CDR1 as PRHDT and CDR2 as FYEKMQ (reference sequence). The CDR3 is CASSLVGQDGETQYF. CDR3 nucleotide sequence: TGTGCCAGCAGCTTAGTTGGCCAAGACGGAGAGACCCAGTACTTC.

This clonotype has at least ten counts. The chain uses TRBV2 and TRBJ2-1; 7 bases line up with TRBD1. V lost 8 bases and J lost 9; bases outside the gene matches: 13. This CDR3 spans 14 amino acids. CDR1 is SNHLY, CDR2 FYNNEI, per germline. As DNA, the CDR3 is TGTGCCAGCGTTCCTAGCCCTAGGGGGCCTGAGCAGTTCTTC. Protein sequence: CASVPSPRGPEQFF.